The entry below gives a single TCR beta chain sequence along with its context. Its antigen is not yet known. Base qualities are not provided; no much larger clone lies one nucleotide away. The cohort comprised under 700 healthy bone marrow donors. All cohort members were sampled while nominally healthy, although unrecorded immune exposures were likely present. The donor was CMV seropositive and belonged to the group of some 290 seropositive cohort members. Each donor provided a peripheral blood sample, and peripheral blood mononuclear cells were used for TCR beta sequencing. The Qiagen DNeasy Blood Extraction Kit was used to extract genomic DNA from the blood cell samples. The sample comes from a study of cytomegalovirus exposure and HLA in healthy donors (dated by TCRdb to 2016 to 2017). A note on the overall study: In an earlier analysis of roughly 590 of the donors, less than 350 Gb of sequence data and 100 million or so unique TCR beta sequences from 150 million to 200 million T cells were reported. Approximately 300 gigabases of sequencing data and some 85 million unique TCR sequences were included in an early release covering about 620 HLA-typed donors. Among the roughly 410 genotyped donors, about 85% belonged to the genetic ancestry cluster associated with self-reported Caucasian donors. The study was designed to test whether signatures of past pathogen exposure could be identified by cataloging public T cell receptors. The study used immunosequencing to profile the T cell repertoires of about 670 subjects and linked those repertoires to cytomegalovirus serostatus. Along with the roughly 670-subject first cohort, a separate validation cohort of about 110 different subjects was used. To predict cytomegalovirus infection status, the study brought together high-throughput TCR immunosequencing, statistical association of individual TCRs with disease status, and machine learning. A later analysis re-examined previously published TCR beta repertoires from just over 650 donors and added high-resolution HLA genotyping to investigate patterns of TCR occurrence. Rather than drawing on any new phenotypic data, the later analysis identified candidate immune exposures from TCR beta sequences and the way those sequences occurred across donors. In an earlier analysis of 500 to 650 of the donors, high-throughput TCR beta sequencing was used to judge whether each TCR beta V gene segment behaved as functional or pseudogenic. Donor age, sex, ethnicity and CMV serostatus were collected together with the repertoire data. In a later genetic analysis, genome-wide SNP genotypes for about 65% of the roughly 670 donors were used, and that subset was treated as a discovery cohort. Every repertoire in the discovery cohort had been generated on one and the same sequencing platform. HLA typing covered class I and class II loci at four-digit resolution. The number of typed donors differed by locus: about 620-640 for A, B, C, DRB1 and DQB1; approximately 520 for DQA1; 606 for DPA1; and roughly 490 for DPB1. Several DR-DQ haplotypes were handled as single units for association and clustering because linkage in the cohort was strong. Among 300 to 500 genotyped donors of the cohort, an average of approximately 220,000 unique TCR beta nucleotide sequences was sequenced per donor, of which about 18% were non-productive.

Including cysteine and phenylalanine, the CDR3 has 13 amino acids. The DNA shown is the 39-base CDR3, in frame from base 1. V loses 2 bases, J loses 4 bases, and the germline ends lie 9 bases apart. Based on the germline V gene, the CDR1 and CDR2 sequences are SGHTA and FQGNSA. The method was the immunoSEQ multiplex PCR assay. For the multiplex PCR, a mixture combining 60 forward primers for TCR Vbeta segments and 13 reverse primers for TCR Jbeta segments was used. The CDR3 region of rearranged TCR beta genes was amplified from genomic DNA by a multiplex PCR assay. The Illumina HiSeq System was used to sequence the amplified TCR beta libraries as 87-base-pair reads. The paper's processing steps were these. Across the 666 repertoires, a later analysis counted roughly 77 million unique TCR beta chains, some 11 million of which were shared by at least two donors. A nearest-neighbor algorithm error-corrected the raw reads and collapsed the reads into unique sequences, merging closely related sequences to remove PCR and sequencing errors. Alignment of CDR3 sequences to IMGT reference sequences was used to assign V, D and J gene segments. Each retained sequence needed at least a six-nucleotide match to both a V gene segment and a J gene segment. A rearrangement counted as productive if the CDR3 had no stop codons and remained in frame with V and J, and every other rearrangement counted as non-productive. CDR3 was defined according to IMGT convention as the region running from the second conserved V-encoded cysteine to the conserved J-encoded phenylalanine. The earlier analysis of a few hundred of the donors excluded sequences that lacked an unambiguous match to a single V gene segment. In an earlier analysis of roughly 600 of the donors, a V segment was called functional when productive rearrangements were above 56.7%, and segregating when the standard deviation between donors exceeded 5%. A statistical classification framework was built for diagnosing cytomegalovirus status from the catalog of TCR beta chain sequences. A later analysis assigned V and J genes by comparing TCR nucleotide sequences with IMGT/GENE-DB human TR gene sequences. The TCRdist pipeline was used in a later analysis to assign CDR3 sequences and most-parsimonious VDJ recombination scenarios. In a later analysis, each TCR beta chain was defined by its CDR3 amino acid sequence together with its V-gene family, and reads without a unique V-gene family were excluded. As a way to deal with suspected cross-contamination and a sequencing artifact, a later analysis dropped hundreds of nucleotide sequences that were highly shared and had low generation probability. A later analysis calculated a clonal expansion index for each public chain from normalized within-repertoire ranks of inferred template counts. Generation probabilities in a later analysis came from a VDJ recombination model fitted to out-of-frame rearrangements, and those results were checked against IGoR. Hypergeometric tests were used in a later analysis to score TCR-TCR, TCR-HLA and TCR-CMV co-occurrence, with a repertoire-size bias correction applied to the TCR pairs. A later analysis estimated false discovery rates by permuting HLA or CMV assignments 20 times. In a later analysis, co-occurring TCRs were grouped using DBSCAN, and TCRdist sequence similarity was added for clustering within HLA-allele-positive subsets. For co-occurrence clustering, repertoires with fewer than 30,000 or more than 120,000 public chains were excluded, along with about five repertoires with anomalous nucleotide sharing. The clones in this table, taken by TCRdb from immuneACCESS, are in-frame only. Not every clone is retained; where verified, under half of the shortfall comes from an unresolved V gene, and the cause of the rest is unknown. From that table come the V and J calls and clone size; the DNA was used to work out D and trimming. The sample table lists under 200,000 clones, 77% of them with a count of one. In total, the top ten clones hold approximately 2.9% of the sample.

On the study overall, not on this receptor specifically: A further reported finding was that TCR beta sequences accurately predicted the HLA-A and HLA-B alleles for most subjects in the first cohort. In a later genetic analysis, a missense DCLRE1C variant was associated with V-gene and J-gene trimming of TCR beta chains, and the association was replicated in an independent cohort. For the cohort, immune exposure information was limited to CMV serostatus. Cytomegalovirus status was reported to be diagnosed by the classifier with high specificity and sensitivity in both the original and validation cohorts. In an earlier analysis of fewer than 750 of the donors, most TCR beta V segments were observed in productive rearrangements about 87% or about 30% of the time, broadly matching IMGT annotations. According to a later analysis, most CMV-associated TCR beta chains appeared to be HLA-restricted, and the HLA associations seemed to be driven largely by CMV exposure. Presence/absence analyses assumed roughly uniform sequencing depth across donors, an assumption that may not hold. Linkage disequilibrium might explain the correlated functional status among segregating V segments, but an unknown experimental factor could not be excluded. In vitro tests confirmed that three of the cytomegalovirus-associated TCR beta chains recognize cytomegalovirus antigens. In a later analysis, several top co-occurrence clusters were reported to appear linked to parvovirus B19, influenza, CMV and Epstein-Barr virus. A later analysis associated 15,000 to 20,000 TCR beta sequences with specific HLA alleles at a false discovery rate of 0.05. It was suggested by the authors that the approach could potentially be generalized to other disease states and immunological phenotypes. This cohort had only TCR beta chains sequenced, and the lack of alpha or paired-chain data limited which features could be detected. In the study, some 160 TCR beta chains were listed as associated with cytomegalovirus. A cluster of highly shared sequence variants was judged likely to represent a technical artifact of the sequencing pipeline. Across donors, most TCR sequences were observed very rarely, whereas some public TCRs were present in many individuals. In a later analysis, TCR association rates were found to vary across HLA loci, with the most associated TCRs seen for DRB1 alleles and the fewest for HLA-C alleles. Because counts were too low, fewer than 20 rarely observed V segments, including chromosome 9 orphons, were excluded from the earlier analysis of about 500 of the donors. Some IMGT-functional V segments, including TRBV6-2 and TRBV6-3, could not be distinguished by the 87-base-pair reads and were therefore excluded. A later analysis found that HLA-associated TCR beta chains were more clonally expanded and had lower generation probabilities than equally common non-associated chains. According to a later genetic analysis, donors in an Asian-associated ancestry cluster had fewer N-insertions in productive TCRs than the roughly 670-donor mean. Because HLA typing was missing for some donors at each locus, association tests included only the typed subset. Assigning TCR associations to individual alleles was difficult when HLA alleles, especially DR and DQ, strongly co-occurred.

Material: PBMCs. The chain is assembled from TRBV7-2 and TRBJ2-7; no confident D gene assignment can be made. The receptor was isolated from a woman aged 40 to 50 in good health and CMV-seropositive. The CDR3 corresponds to CASSLRSGYEQYF. Read as DNA, the sequence is TGTGCCAGCAGCTTACGATCCGGGTACGAGCAGTACTTC. With the rest looked up from the reference TRBV7-2 and TRBJ2-7 genes rather than sequenced, the full variable domain is GAGVSQSPSNKVTEKGKDVELRCDPISGHTALYWYRQSLGQGLEFLIYFQGNSAPDKSGLPSDRFSAERTGGSVSTLTIQRTQQEDSAVYLCASSLRSGYEQYFGPGTRLTVT.